This T cell receptor (beta chain) was profiled in a study of regulatory T cells in long-lasting Graves disease. Overall study context: The definition of persistent Graves' disease was over 5 years of antithyroid drugs with positive TSH receptor antibodies.

TCR beta libraries were built with iRepertoire HTBI primers and Arm-PCR of CDR3 regions. TCRdb analysed the multiplex PCR reads with MiXCR anew, one entry per CDR3 protein. This sample yields about 400,000 distinct CDR3 sequences, of which about a fifth are seen a single time; about 20% belongs to the top ten. General study findings and limits: A reduction in accuracy may have resulted from the small sample size. Sharing of public clonotypes was greater in persistent patients (approximately 2,700) than in new patients (roughly 1,000).

Stated time point: persistent/refractory GD, antithyroid drugs over 5 years with positive TRAb. Making the TCR library involved RNA that had been extracted from PBMCs. Patients were enrolled at an endocrinology department in Xi'an, China. Concerning this clonotype: No antigen is known for it.

Trimming removed 4 bases at V and 8 bases at J, with 18 bases between. The germline V gene has CDR1 LGHDT and CDR2 YNNKEL (reference sequence). This CDR3 is 16 amino acids long. The V gene is TRBV3-1, the J gene TRBJ1-6, with a tentative D call TRBD1 (6 bases). Here the sequenced sample was peripheral blood mononuclear cells (PBMCs), taken when the disease was refractory, from a patient treated with antithyroid drugs. The receptor comes from a female donor with Graves disease. CDR3 sequence reads: CASSRSLGTLDSPLHF. CDR3 in DNA: TGTGCCAGCAGCCGAAGCCTAGGGACACTAGATTCACCCCTCCACTTT.